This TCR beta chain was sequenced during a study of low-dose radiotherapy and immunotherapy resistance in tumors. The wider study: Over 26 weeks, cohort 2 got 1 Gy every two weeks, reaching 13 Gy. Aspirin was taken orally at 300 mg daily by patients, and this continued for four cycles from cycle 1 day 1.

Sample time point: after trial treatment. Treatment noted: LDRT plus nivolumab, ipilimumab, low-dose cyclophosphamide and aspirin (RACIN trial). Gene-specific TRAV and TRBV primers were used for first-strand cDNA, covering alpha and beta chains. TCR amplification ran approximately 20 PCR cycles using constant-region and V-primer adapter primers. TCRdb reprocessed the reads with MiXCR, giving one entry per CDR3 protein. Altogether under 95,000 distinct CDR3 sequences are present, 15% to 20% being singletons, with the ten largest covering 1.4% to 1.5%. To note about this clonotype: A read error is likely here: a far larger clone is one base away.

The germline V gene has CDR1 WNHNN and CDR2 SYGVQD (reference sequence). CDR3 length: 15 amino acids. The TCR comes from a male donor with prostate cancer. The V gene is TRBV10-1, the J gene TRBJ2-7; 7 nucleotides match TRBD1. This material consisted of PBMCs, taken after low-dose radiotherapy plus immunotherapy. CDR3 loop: CASSEDRDDSYEQYF. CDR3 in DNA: TGTGCCAGCAGCGAAGACAGGGACGACTCCTACGAGCAGTACTTC.